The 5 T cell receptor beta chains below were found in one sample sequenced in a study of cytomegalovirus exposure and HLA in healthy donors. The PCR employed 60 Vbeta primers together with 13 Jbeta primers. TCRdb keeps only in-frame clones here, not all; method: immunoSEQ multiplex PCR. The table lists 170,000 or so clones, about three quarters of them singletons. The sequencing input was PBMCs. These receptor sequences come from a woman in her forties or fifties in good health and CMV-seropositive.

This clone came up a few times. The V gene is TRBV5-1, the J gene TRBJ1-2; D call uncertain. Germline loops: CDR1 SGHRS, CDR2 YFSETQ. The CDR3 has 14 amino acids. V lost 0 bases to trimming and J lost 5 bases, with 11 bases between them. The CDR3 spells CASSLDSGGYGYTF. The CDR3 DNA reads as TGCGCCAGCAGCTTGGATAGCGGCGGGTATGGCTACACCTTC.

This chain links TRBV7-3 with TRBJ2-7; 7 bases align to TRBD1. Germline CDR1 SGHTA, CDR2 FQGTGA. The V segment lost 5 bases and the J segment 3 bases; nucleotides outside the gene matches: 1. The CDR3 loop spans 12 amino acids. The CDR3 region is CASSRGRYEQYF. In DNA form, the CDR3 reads TGTGCCAGCAGCAGGGGGCGCTACGAGCAGTACTTC.

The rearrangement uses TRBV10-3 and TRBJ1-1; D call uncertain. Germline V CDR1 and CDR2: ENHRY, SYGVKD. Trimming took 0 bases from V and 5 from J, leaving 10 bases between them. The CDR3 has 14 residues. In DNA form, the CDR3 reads TGTGCCATCAGTGAGTCGTCGAGGGATACTGAAGCTTTCTTT. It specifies CAISESSRDTEAFF.

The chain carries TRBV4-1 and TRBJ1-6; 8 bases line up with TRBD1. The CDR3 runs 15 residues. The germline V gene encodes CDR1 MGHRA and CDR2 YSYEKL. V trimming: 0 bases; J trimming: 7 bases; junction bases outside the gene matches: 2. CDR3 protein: CASSQDPGGNSPLHF. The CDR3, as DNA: TGCGCCAGCAGCCAAGATCCAGGGGGCAATTCACCCCTCCACTTT.

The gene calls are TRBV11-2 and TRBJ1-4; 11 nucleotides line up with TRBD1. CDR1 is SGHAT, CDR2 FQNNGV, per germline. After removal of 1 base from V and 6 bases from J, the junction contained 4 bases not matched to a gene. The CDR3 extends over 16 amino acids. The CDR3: CASSLGTGGKYEKLFF. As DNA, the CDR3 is TGTGCCAGCAGCTTAGGGACAGGGGGCAAGTATGAAAAACTGTTTTTT.